The 28 T cell receptor beta chains below were found in one sample sequenced in a study of blood T cell repertoires in COVID-19. TCRdb's copy holds only in-frame clones and misses some; the assay was immunoSEQ multiplex PCR. The data show 200,000 to 250,000 clones, approximately 86% seen once. The sequenced sample was peripheral blood. The receptors originated from an older woman with active or convalescent COVID-19.

The chain couples TRBV5-4 to TRBJ2-5; 9 bases match TRBD1. From germline, CDR1 is SGHNT and CDR2 YYREEE (reference sequence). V trimming: 4 bases; J trimming: 1 base; junction bases outside the gene matches: 14. The CDR3 covers 18 residues. CDR3 protein: CASSAPGTGKGVQETQYF. CDR3 coding DNA: TGTGCCAGCAGCGCCCCCGGGACAGGGAAGGGGGTCCAAGAGACCCAGTACTTC.

The chain uses TRBV6-5 and TRBJ2-1, with a possible D match to TRBD1 (5 bases). Trimming stripped 5 bases from V and 7 bases from J, with 15 bases between. The CDR3 extends over 14 amino acids. Per germline, CDR1 MNHEY and CDR2 SVGAGI. This chain's CDR3 is CASSPTSQGNEQFF. CDR3 bases: TGTGCCAGCAGTCCAACCTCGCAGGGTAATGAGCAGTTCTTC.

The J gene is TRBJ2-5, the V gene TRBV4-1, with D perhaps matching TRBD2 (5 bases). This CDR3 is built from 14 residues. Germline-derived CDR1 and CDR2 are MGHRA and YSYEKL. Deletions cut 1 base from V and 9 bases from J, with 15 bases between. The CDR3 coding sequence is TGCGCCAGCAGCCAAGGTAGCGACCTACGGGCCCAGTACTTC. This encodes CASSQGSDLRAQYF.

This clone was found a few times. This chain joins TRBV11-1 and TRBJ1-2, with 8 nucleotides matching TRBD1. Germline trimming cut 5 bases from V and 2 bases from J; bases unmatched to any gene: 1. CDR3 length: 13 amino acids. Germline CDR1 SGHAT, CDR2 FQDESV (reference sequence). The CDR3 sequence is CASSNRGNYGYTF. In nucleotides, the CDR3 is TGTGCCAGCAGCAACAGGGGGAACTATGGCTACACCTTC.

CDR3 bases: TGTGCCAGTAGCCAAAGGACAACTAGCACAGATACGCAGTATTTT. It translates to CASSQRTTSTDTQYF. The J gene is TRBJ2-3, the V gene TRBV19, with D maybe TRBD1 (5 bases). V lost 6 bases and J 0 bases, leaving 13 bases between the germline ends. Germline V gene lookup returns CDR1 LNHDA and CDR2 SQIVND (reference sequence). This CDR3 is 15 amino acids long.

The chain has TRBV5-4 and TRBJ1-6, with 7 bases that match TRBD1. Trimming at V came to 6 bases and at J to 9 bases, leaving 12 bases not matched to a gene. The CDR3 covers 15 residues. CDR1 and CDR2 from the germline V gene are SGHNT and YYREEE (reference sequence). This chain's CDR3 is CASKAQGNTGSPLHF. DNA for the CDR3: TGTGCCAGCAAGGCACAGGGGAATACGGGTTCACCCCTCCACTTT.

The V and J genes are TRBV19 and TRBJ2-5; 14 bases are a match to TRBD2. From germline, CDR1 is LNHDA and CDR2 SQIVND (reference sequence). The CDR3 covers 16 residues. The ends lost 6 bases at V and 4 bases at J; junction bases unmatched: 7. The CDR3 DNA reads as TGTGCCAGTAGCGACCCCGGACTAGCGGGAGGAGAGACCCAGTACTTC. Translated: CASSDPGLAGGETQYF.

V is TRBV6-5 and J is TRBJ2-7; D uncertain. Deletions cut 4 bases from V and 2 bases from J, with 9 bases between. The CDR3 consists of 13 residues. The germline CDR1 and CDR2 sequences are MNHEY and SVGAGI. CDR3 residues: CASSLSPAYEQYF. The CDR3 DNA reads as TGTGCCAGCAGTTTAAGTCCAGCCTACGAGCAGTACTTC.

The chain couples TRBV5-1 to TRBJ1-2; D unclear. V lost 1 base and J 8 bases, leaving 12 bases between the germline ends. The CDR3 covers 13 residues. The germline gives CDR1 SGHRS, CDR2 YFSETQ. The CDR3 loop reads CASSLSRESGYTF. For the CDR3, the DNA is TGCGCCAGCAGCTTGAGTCGGGAATCAGGCTACACCTTC.

The rearrangement joins TRBV5-1 to TRBJ2-1; TRBD2 matches 10 bases. Germline V gives CDR1 SGHRS, CDR2 YFSETQ. V shed 3 bases, J shed 8 bases, and the junction held 14 bases outside the gene matches. This CDR3 region has 17 residues. In nucleotides, the CDR3 is TGCGCCAGCAGCTCTTCGAAGCTAGCGGGAGTTTTCCATGAGCAGTTCTTC. Translation gives CASSSSKLAGVFHEQFF. The variable domain in full, with the rest retrieved from reference TRBV5-1 and TRBJ2-1, is KAGVTQTPRYLIKTRGQQVTLSCSPISGHRSVSWYQQTPGQGLQFLFEYFSETQRNKGNFPGRFSGRQFSNSRSEMNVSTLELGDSALYLCASSSSKLAGVFHEQFFGPGTRLTVL.

In its sample, this clone was seen a few times. The chain uses TRBV7-9 and TRBJ2-7; the match to TRBD2 covers 11 bases. Germline CDR1 and CDR2: SEHNR and FQNEAQ (reference sequence). After removal of 2 bases from V and 7 bases from J, the junction contained 13 bases not matched to a gene. The CDR3 consists of 17 residues. The CDR3 here is CASSLSGVLAGVGEQYF. DNA of the CDR3: TGTGCCAGCAGCTTATCAGGGGTACTAGCGGGAGTGGGGGAGCAGTACTTC.

The rearrangement links TRBV18 to TRBJ1-1; perhaps TRBD1 as D (6 bases). V dropped 0 bases and J dropped 3 bases, with 11 bases sitting between them. Per germline, CDR1 KGHSH and CDR2 LQKENI. The CDR3 runs to 15 residues. CDR3 region: CASSPPRAGDTEAFF. CDR3 bases: TGTGCCAGCTCACCACCGAGGGCAGGGGACACTGAAGCTTTCTTT.

The V and J genes are TRBV5-1 and TRBJ2-5, with a tentative D call TRBD1 (6 bases). V lost 0 bases and J lost 3, with 9 bases in between. Looked up from germline, CDR1 is SGHRS and CDR2 is YFSETQ. There are 14 residues in the CDR3. CDR3 DNA: TGCGCCAGCAGCTTGGGGACAGCAAAAGAGACCCAGTACTTC. This translates into CASSLGTAKETQYF. Combining the CDR3 with reference TRBV5-1 and TRBJ2-5 gives the whole variable domain KAGVTQTPRYLIKTRGQQVTLSCSPISGHRSVSWYQQTPGQGLQFLFEYFSETQRNKGNFPGRFSGRQFSNSRSEMNVSTLELGDSALYLCASSLGTAKETQYFGPGTRLLVL.

The V and J genes are TRBV7-9 and TRBJ1-4, with D unclear. Germline loops: CDR1 SEHNR, CDR2 FQNEAQ (reference sequence). Trimming took 5 bases from V and 8 from J, leaving 15 bases between them. This CDR3 is built from 14 residues. The CDR3 sequence: CASSDGRRHEKLFF. DNA for the CDR3: TGTGCCAGCAGCGACGGAAGGCGGCACGAAAAACTGTTTTTT.

This clone has only one observation. One end of the junction fails to match germline, which may point to a read error. The CDR3 region is CASSPGQEAIF. DNA of the CDR3: TGTGCCAGCAGCCCGGGACAGGAAGCGATCTTT. The chain carries TRBV3-1 (or the pseudogene TRBV3-2) and TRBJ1-1; 8 bases line up with TRBD1. From germline, CDR1 is LGHDT and CDR2 YNNKEL (reference sequence). CDR3 length equals 11 residues.

The chain has TRBV5-1 and TRBJ2-1, with a possible D match to TRBD2 (6 bases). The CDR3 sequence is 16 residues long. CDR1 and CDR2 (germline): SGHRS, YFSETQ. Trimming pared 2 bases from V and 8 bases from J, leaving 20 bases between. CDR3 nucleotide sequence: TGCGCCAGCAGCTTAGGAGCGGGCTTGTCCGAGGATGAGCAGTTCTTC. Translated: CASSLGAGLSEDEQFF.

The genes are TRBV2 and TRBJ2-5; possible D gene TRBD2, 7 bases. The germline CDR1 and CDR2 sequences are SNHLY and FYNNEI. V shed 4 bases and J shed 5 bases, with 17 bases lying between them. There are 15 residues in the CDR3. The CDR3 DNA is TGTGCCAGCAGTGTGCGGGGGCCTTCCGGGGAGACCCAGTACTTC. Residues: CASSVRGPSGETQYF.

The rearrangement links TRBV28 to TRBJ1-4; 8 positions match TRBD1. The CDR3 is 14 amino acids. V gave up 2 bases and J gave up 8 bases; unmatched junction bases: 4. The V gene's germline CDR1 is MDHEN and CDR2 SYDVKM. CDR3 bases: TGTGCCAGCAGTTTACCCGACAGGGGAGAAAAACTGTTTTTT. Its protein is CASSLPDRGEKLFF.

J is TRBJ2-7 and V is TRBV6-5, with 9 bases aligning to TRBD1. CDR1 is MNHEY and CDR2 is SVGAGI in the germline V gene. The CDR3 spans 16 residues. The ends lost 0 bases at V and 4 bases at J; junction bases unmatched: 7. The CDR3 DNA reads TGTGCCAGCAGTTACTCAGCCGGGACAGGGTTTTACGAGCAGTACTTC. It yields the protein CASSYSAGTGFYEQYF.

The chain combines TRBV5-1 with TRBJ1-1, with TRBD1 identical over 7 bases. The CDR3 is 15 residues long. Germline V gives CDR1 SGHRS, CDR2 YFSETQ. Unmatched junction bases numbered 7, after V lost 4 bases and J lost 1 base. CDR3 protein: CASSQQTGPNTEAFF. As DNA, the CDR3 is TGCGCCAGCAGCCAACAGACAGGGCCGAACACTGAAGCTTTCTTT.

V usage is TRBV30 and J usage is TRBJ2-3; 10 positions agree with TRBD2. The junction had 5 bases not matched to a gene; V was cut back by 4 bases and J by 1 base. Germline V gene sequence: CDR1 GTSNPN, CDR2 SVGIG (reference sequence). This CDR3 contains 15 residues. The CDR3 spells CAWTQLAGCTDTQYF. CDR3 DNA: TGTGCCTGGACCCAACTAGCGGGGTGCACAGATACGCAGTATTTT.

This sequence joins TRBV28 and TRBJ1-2; 7 bases fit TRBD1. The CDR3 is 15 residues long. Germline CDR1 and CDR2: MDHEN and SYDVKM. The junction had 12 bases not matched to a gene; V was cut back by 7 bases and J by 4 bases. The CDR3 sequence: CASTIEGARVYGYTF. CDR3 DNA: TGTGCCAGCACCATAGAGGGGGCGCGAGTCTATGGCTACACCTTC.

This chain links TRBV7-2 with TRBJ2-2; 13 nucleotides align to TRBD2. The length of the CDR3 is 19 residues. Trimming took 6 bases from V and 4 from J; bases not matched to a gene: 14. The germline V gene has CDR1 SGHTA and CDR2 FQGNSA. In DNA, the CDR3 is TGTGCCAGCAGAGGACTAGCGGGAGAGCCTAGAGGGGGCACCGGGGAGCTGTTTTTT. It yields the protein CASRGLAGEPRGGTGELFF.

The sample holds one count of this clone. V usage is TRBV14 and J usage is TRBJ1-2; 7 bases align to TRBD1. Germline V CDR1 and CDR2: SGHDN, FVKESK. After removal of 1 base from V and 8 bases from J, the junction contained 10 bases not matched to a gene. There are 15 residues in the CDR3. CDR3 amino acids: CASSQGTGLYGGYTF. The DNA for the CDR3 is TGTGCCAGCAGCCAAGGGACAGGACTTTATGGGGGCTACACCTTC.

The chain employs TRBV2 and TRBJ1-4; a possible D gene is TRBD1 (6 bases). Germline-derived CDR1 and CDR2 are SNHLY and FYNNEI. This CDR3 region has 16 residues. The V and J ends lost 7 bases and 10 bases respectively, with 25 bases between them. CDR3 nucleotide sequence: TGTGCCAGCACGGGGGGCAGGTCCAATGAGGGTGGAAAACTGTTTTTT. This codes for CASTGGRSNEGGKLFF.

The chain couples TRBV2 to TRBJ2-3, with 9 bases aligning to TRBD1. V trimming: 8 bases; J trimming: 5 bases; junction bases outside the gene matches: 11. The germline CDR1 and CDR2 sequences are SNHLY and FYNNEI. There are 15 residues in the CDR3. This chain's CDR3 is CASPFRDRVEDTQYF. CDR3 bases: TGTGCCAGCCCTTTCCGGGACAGGGTTGAAGATACGCAGTATTTT.

This clone was observed once. The chain employs TRBV10-3 and TRBJ2-7, with TRBD1 identical over 8 bases. Germline trimming cut 9 bases from V and 4 bases from J; bases unmatched to any gene: 11. Germline V CDR1 and CDR2: ENHRY, SYGVKD. This CDR3 spans 14 amino acids. The CDR3 loop reads CAITKGTGDYEQYF. The CDR3 DNA reads TGTGCCATTACCAAAGGGACAGGAGATTACGAGCAGTACTTC.

This chain links TRBV12-5 with TRBJ2-6, with 8 bases aligning to TRBD1. The germline V gene has CDR1 LGHNT and CDR2 FRNRAP. CDR3 size: 17 residues. The V and J ends lost 3 bases and 2 bases, in that order; junction bases with no gene match: 6. Here the CDR3 reads CASGLASQGAGANVLTF. The CDR3 region has the DNA TGTGCTAGTGGTTTAGCTTCACAGGGGGCTGGGGCCAACGTCCTGACTTTC.